The rows below give T cell receptor beta chains drawn from one sample of a study of T cells in localized non-small cell lung cancer. Assay: immunoSEQ multiplex PCR; the TCRdb copy retains only in-frame clones and omits some. The sample shows around 20,000 clones, roughly nine tenths of them seen only once. This specimen consisted of peripheral blood, obtained before any cancer treatment. These TCRs come from a woman between 35 and 70 years old with stage I lung adenocarcinoma. Each CDR3 is given with its conserved first and last residue. The order of the fields is D gene, CDR3 length, clone size, J gene, V gene, CDR3 protein, CDR3 DNA. The D gene is left open where the match is weak. Expanded clones get a size class; other rows say once, few or many, or leave the size out.

.	16	.	TRBJ2-1	TRBV21-1	CASSKVTAASHNEQFF	TGTGCCAGCAGCAAAGTCACGGCTGCGAGCCACAATGAGCAGTTCTTC
.	16	.	TRBJ2-7	TRBV9	CASSPNEGVFTYEQYF	TGTGCCAGCAGCCCAAACGAGGGAGTGTTCACCTACGAGCAGTACTTC
.	11	.	TRBJ1-1	TRBV2	CATQPGERAFF	TGTGCCACCCAACCGGGGGAGAGAGCTTTCTTT
.	14	.	TRBJ1-6	TRBV5-4	CASSLQGPNSPLHF	TGTGCCAGCAGCTTACAGGGCCCCAATTCACCCCTCCACTTT
.	16	.	TRBJ2-3	TRBV7-3	CASSSLGGGLTDTQYF	TGTGCCAGCAGCTCCCTGGGAGGGGGCTTGACAGATACGCAGTATTTT
.	15	.	TRBJ2-5	TRBV19	CASSTPGPRWETQYF	TGTGCCAGTAGTACCCCGGGCCCGCGGTGGGAGACCCAGTACTTC
.	12	.	TRBJ2-1	TRBV5-1	CASSLVGAEQFF	TGCGCCAGCAGCTTGGTCGGCGCGGAGCAGTTCTTC
TRBD2	15	.	TRBJ2-3	TRBV9	CASSYSGGGTDTQYF	TGTGCCAGCAGCTATAGCGGGGGGGGCACAGATACGCAGTATTTT
.	15	.	TRBJ1-5	TRBV19	CASSIEVGGGQPQHF	TGTGCCAGTAGTATAGAGGTCGGGGGGGGTCAGCCCCAGCATTTT
.	14	.	TRBJ1-1	TRBV19	CASTPSHQNTEAFF	TGTGCCAGTACCCCATCCCACCAGAACACTGAAGCTTTCTTT
TRBD2	17	.	TRBJ2-2	TRBV10-1	CASSESKLAGNTGELFF	TGCGCCAGCAGTGAGTCGAAGTTAGCGGGGAATACCGGGGAGCTGTTTTTT
.	12	.	TRBJ2-1	TRBV6-5	CASSSPYGEQFF	TGTGCCAGCAGTTCCCCCTACGGAGAGCAGTTCTTC
TRBD1	14	once	TRBJ1-5	TRBV11-2	CASSFGTENQPQHF	TGTGCCAGCAGCTTTGGGACAGAAAATCAGCCCCAGCATTTT
.	15	.	TRBJ1-3	TRBV19	CASTTDSYSGNTIYF	TGTGCCAGTACGACAGACTCATACTCTGGAAACACCATATATTTT
TRBD1	15	.	TRBJ1-3	TRBV19	CASSRRTGPADTIYF	TGTGCCAGTAGTCGACGGACAGGCCCGGCGGACACCATATATTTT
TRBD1	13	.	TRBJ2-5	TRBV10-3	CAIRGTAQETQYF	TGTGCCATCAGGGGGACAGCTCAAGAGACCCAGTACTTC
TRBD2	16	.	TRBJ2-7	TRBV5-1	CASSLNPREGAYEQYF	TGCGCCAGCAGCTTGAATCCGCGGGAGGGGGCCTACGAGCAGTACTTC
TRBD1	13	once	TRBJ1-1	TRBV5-1	CASSLGGGTEAFF	TGCGCCAGCAGCTTAGGGGGCGGGACTGAAGCTTTCTTT
.	16	.	TRBJ1-4	TRBV19	CASSISSGEQGEKLFF	TGTGCCAGTAGTATATCCTCCGGCGAGCAAGGGGAAAAACTGTTTTTT
.	16	.	TRBJ2-5	TRBV5-1	CASSLDAFGAGKTQYF	TGCGCCAGCAGCTTGGATGCTTTCGGGGCGGGGAAGACCCAGTACTTC
TRBD1	14	.	TRBJ1-6	TRBV27	CASSLVRGNSPLHF	TGTGCCAGCAGTTTAGTCAGGGGGAATTCACCCCTCCACTTT
TRBD1	14	.	TRBJ2-7	TRBV4-2	CASSPGTDIYEQYF	TGTGCCAGCAGCCCCGGGACAGATATCTACGAGCAGTACTTC
TRBD2	14	.	TRBJ2-7	TRBV27	CASSLRAGGYEQYF	TGTGCCAGCAGTTTACGAGCGGGGGGTTACGAGCAGTACTTC
.	12	.	TRBJ1-1	TRBV30	CAWTIGGPEAFF	TGTGCCTGGACTATAGGGGGGCCTGAAGCTTTCTTT
TRBD1	17	.	TRBJ2-6	TRBV14	CASRRGQGTSGANVLTF	TGTGCCAGCAGGCGCGGACAGGGGACCTCTGGGGCCAACGTCCTGACTTTC
TRBD1	13	.	TRBJ1-5	TRBV27	CATFGQGGQPQHF	TGTGCCACCTTTGGACAGGGAGGTCAGCCCCAGCATTTT
TRBD1	15	.	TRBJ1-5	TRBV27	CASSLGGQGDQPQHF	TGTGCCAGCAGTTTGGGGGGACAGGGCGATCAGCCCCAGCATTTT
.	14	.	TRBJ1-3	TRBV5-1	CASSLGFSGNTIYF	TGCGCCAGCAGCTTGGGCTTCTCTGGAAACACCATATATTTT
TRBD1	15	.	TRBJ2-5	TRBV7-2	CASSLGGQGRGTQYF	TGTGCCAGCAGCTTAGGGGGACAGGGGCGCGGGACCCAGTACTTC